These 25 T cell receptor beta chains came from one sample sequenced in a study of CD8+ T cells in alopecia areata. Treatment indicated: oral pan-JAK inhibitor, 5-10 mg twice daily. Extracted from the samples, RNA was reverse transcribed into cDNA to serve as the sequencing template. Profiled with immunoSEQ multiplex PCR; TCRdb holds only in-frame clones, not every one. The sample lists roughly 220,000 clones, over 60% occurring once. This sample comprised CD4+ T cells sorted from blood, obtained at approximately week 44, from a patient treated with tofacitinib. Receptor source: a human donor with alopecia areata.

The chain recombines TRBV4-2 with TRBJ2-3; 7 positions match TRBD2. With 0 bases clipped from V and 2 bases from J, the junction kept 5 bases outside the gene matches. Germline V gives CDR1 LGHNA, CDR2 YNFKEQ. The length of the CDR3 is 16 residues. The CDR3 is CASSQDRAGNTDTQYF. In nucleotides, the CDR3 is TGTGCCAGCAGCCAAGATAGAGCGGGGAACACAGATACGCAGTATTTT.

The rearrangement links TRBV10-2 to TRBJ1-2, with D hard to call. The CDR3 is 12 residues long. Looked up from germline, CDR1 is WSHSY and CDR2 is SAAADI. Trimming cost V 3 bases and J 8 bases, with 10 bases left between them. CDR3 sequence reads: CASSDSNGGYTF. The DNA for the CDR3 is TGCGCCAGCAGTGATTCGAACGGGGGCTACACCTTC.

The gene calls are TRBV29-1 and TRBJ2-7; weak D call: TRBD2 (6 bases). CDR3 size: 12 residues. CDR1 SQVTM and CDR2 ANQGSEA come from the germline V gene. The V end lost 8 bases, the J end lost 3 bases, and 14 bases lay between the germline ends. Written as DNA, the CDR3 is TGCAGCCGGAGGGGACCCTTCTACGAGCAGTACTTC. Residues: CSRRGPFYEQYF.

The genes are TRBV29-1 and TRBJ2-7; D perhaps matches TRBD1 (5 bases). Trimming cost V 6 bases and J 6 bases, with 15 bases left between them. This CDR3 contains 12 residues. Germline CDR1 SQVTM, CDR2 ANQGSEA. The CDR3 region is CSVTVLDPEQYF. CDR3 sequence (DNA): TGCAGCGTGACAGTTCTCGATCCCGAGCAGTACTTC.

The rearrangement joins TRBV10-3 to TRBJ2-3; 9 bases fit TRBD1. The V gene end was trimmed by 5 bases and the J gene end by 5 bases; junction bases not matched to a gene: 5. This CDR3 comprises 14 residues. CDR1 ENHRY and CDR2 SYGVKD come from the germline V gene. The CDR3 loop reads CAISTGGLGDTQYF. In nucleotides, the CDR3 is TGTGCCATCAGTACAGGGGGCTTGGGAGATACGCAGTATTTT.

Concerning this clone: Other DNA sequences in the sample encode the same CDR3. V is TRBV30 and J is TRBJ1-1; 7 bases agree with TRBD1. CDR3 length: 13 amino acids. The ends lost 1 base at V and 4 bases at J; junction bases unmatched: 3. Germline V gene data show CDR1 as GTSNPN and CDR2 as SVGIG (reference sequence). As DNA, the CDR3 is TGTGCCTGGAGTGGCCAGGGGGGCACTGAAGCTTTCTTT. Amino acids: CAWSGQGGTEAFF.

The V gene is TRBV10-3, the J gene TRBJ2-2; 8 bases agree with TRBD2. The germline V gene has CDR1 ENHRY and CDR2 SYGVKD. The CDR3 is made up of 16 amino acids. Germline trimming cut 4 bases from V and 1 base from J; bases unmatched to any gene: 5. The CDR3 DNA reads as TGTGCCATCAGTGCGCAGCGGGGGAAGAACACCGGGGAGCTGTTTTTT. Translating it yields CAISAQRGKNTGELFF.

The rearrangement uses TRBV30 and TRBJ1-2; no reliable D call. There are 12 residues in the CDR3. V gave up 0 bases and J gave up 7 bases, with 9 bases separating them. CDR1 and CDR2 (germline): GTSNPN, SVGIG (reference sequence). CDR3 amino acids: CAWSVDQRGYTF. The CDR3 bases are TGTGCCTGGAGTGTGGACCAACGTGGCTACACCTTC.

V gene TRBV29-1 combines with J gene TRBJ2-1; 7 bases agree with TRBD2. Looked up from germline, CDR1 is SQVTM and CDR2 is ANQGSEA. This CDR3 is built from 14 residues. Losses at the gene ends were 4 bases for V and 3 bases for J; bases not matched to a gene: 6. CDR3 nucleotides: TGCAGCGTTGCGCCGACTAGCATCTACAATGAGCAGTTCTTC. This gives the protein CSVAPTSIYNEQFF.

Here the CDR3 DNA reads TGTGCCAGCAGCCCGTCCCCCCAAGAGACCCAGTACTTC. As protein: CASSPSPQETQYF. This chain connects TRBV7-3 to TRBJ2-5, with D unresolved. Germline V gene data show CDR1 as SGHTA and CDR2 as FQGTGA. V dropped 5 bases and J dropped 1 base, with 8 bases sitting between them. This CDR3 comprises 13 residues.

CDR3 amino acids: CASSWGLAGEISDTQYF. CDR3 bases: TGCGCCAGCAGCTGGGGACTAGCGGGGGAAATATCAGATACGCAGTATTTT. The rearrangement uses TRBV5-1 and TRBJ2-3; TRBD2 matches at 14 bases. Germline-derived CDR1 and CDR2 are SGHRS and YFSETQ. After removal of 3 bases from V and 4 bases from J, the junction contained 7 bases not matched to a gene. This CDR3 has 17 residues.

The chain recombines TRBV29-1 with TRBJ1-2; no definite D call. The CDR3 covers 16 residues. V shed 0 bases and J shed 10 bases, with 24 bases lying between them. Germline V gene lookup returns CDR1 SQVTM and CDR2 ANQGSEA. CDR3 protein: CSVEDLLAALHISYTF. CDR3 in DNA: TGCAGCGTTGAAGATCTATTGGCAGCCCTTCACATTTCCTACACCTTC.

J is TRBJ1-1 and V is TRBV10-3; the match to TRBD1 covers 7 bases. The trim removed 2 bases at V and 4 bases at J, leaving 1 base unmatched. The CDR3 length is 13 residues. Germline-derived CDR1 and CDR2 are ENHRY and SYGVKD. The CDR3 DNA reads TGTGCCATCAGTGAGGGACAGGTCACTGAAGCTTTCTTT. Amino acid sequence: CAISEGQVTEAFF.

The V call is TRBV29-1, the J call TRBJ1-1; 8 bases map to TRBD1. This CDR3 comprises 14 residues. The J segment lost 3 bases and the V segment lost 5 bases, leaving 8 bases of the junction unmatched. Germline lookup yields CDR1 SQVTM and CDR2 ANQGSEA. The DNA for the CDR3 is TGCAGCGTTCGACAGGGGAGTTCGTACACTGAAGCTTTCTTT. Translating gives CSVRQGSSYTEAFF.

This chain joins TRBV7-2 and TRBJ2-6; D not certain. V dropped 5 bases and J dropped 6 bases, with 11 bases sitting between them. Germline CDR1 reads SGHTA; CDR2 reads FQGNSA. This CDR3 comprises 14 residues. The chain's CDR3 is CASSRASVANVLTF. The CDR3 DNA follows: TGTGCCAGCAGCCGGGCCTCGGTGGCCAACGTCCTGACTTTC.

The chain uses TRBV25-1 and TRBJ2-7, with a weak D call TRBD1 (5 bases). CDR1 and CDR2 from the germline V gene are MGHDK and SYGVNS. With 1 base removed from V and 3 bases from J, the gap between germline ends came to 7 bases. The CDR3 contains 13 residues. The chain's CDR3 is CASSESTVYEQYF. The CDR3 DNA reads as TGTGCCAGCAGTGAATCGACAGTCTACGAGCAGTACTTC.

V and J are TRBV2 and TRBJ1-1; D is undetermined. The length of the CDR3 is 14 residues. Germline values: CDR1 SNHLY, CDR2 FYNNEI. Trimming removed 7 bases from V and 1 base from J, with 13 bases in between. This CDR3 is CASTVEGTNTEAFF. DNA of the CDR3: TGTGCCAGCACAGTCGAAGGAACGAACACTGAAGCTTTCTTT.

This chain joins TRBV29-1 and TRBJ2-3; D may be TRBD1 (5 bases). Germline V gene data show CDR1 as SQVTM and CDR2 as ANQGSEA. This CDR3 has 14 residues. The germline V and J ends were trimmed by 4 bases and 0 bases, with 11 bases remaining between them. CDR3 residues: CSVGHRLSTDTQYF. As DNA, the CDR3 is TGCAGCGTTGGGCACAGGCTTAGCACAGATACGCAGTATTTT.

This clone was picked up a small number of times. The chain carries TRBV29-1 and TRBJ2-2; D is undetermined. The CDR3 extends over 12 amino acids. The V gene's germline CDR1 is SQVTM and CDR2 ANQGSEA. V lost 6 bases to trimming and J lost 3 bases, with 8 bases between them. CDR3 DNA sequence: TGCAGCGTGGTCAAAGACACCGGGGAGCTGTTTTTT. This sequence encodes CSVVKDTGELFF.

The rearrangement links TRBV5-6 to TRBJ2-7; 7 nucleotides agree with TRBD2. The CDR3 length is 14 residues. After removal of 5 bases from V and 0 bases from J, the junction contained 5 bases not matched to a gene. Germline CDR1 reads SGHDT; CDR2 reads YYEEEE. The CDR3 sequence: CASRRAGSSYEQYF. The CDR3 DNA reads as TGTGCCAGCAGGAGAGCGGGGTCCTCCTACGAGCAGTACTTC.

V gene TRBV10-1 combines with J gene TRBJ1-2, with D uncertain. Per germline, CDR1 WNHNN and CDR2 SYGVQD (reference sequence). This CDR3 comprises 12 residues. Deletions cut 4 bases from V and 7 bases from J, with 10 bases between. The CDR3 sequence is CASSGGPGGYTF. The CDR3 nucleotides are TGCGCCAGCAGTGGAGGACCCGGTGGCTACACCTTC.

This sequence joins TRBV10-3 and TRBJ2-3; 7 bases map to TRBD1. Germline V CDR1 and CDR2: ENHRY, SYGVKD. This CDR3 is 16 amino acids long. V gave up 5 bases and J gave up 0 bases; unmatched junction bases: 8. CDR3 in amino acids: CAISNSGQTSTDTQYF. CDR3 nucleotides: TGTGCCATCAGTAACTCGGGACAGACTAGCACAGATACGCAGTATTTT.

There are a few counts of this clone. The rearrangement uses TRBV15 and TRBJ2-7; unclear D gene. CDR1 is LNHNV and CDR2 is YYDKDF in the germline V gene (reference sequence). V was pared by 0 bases and J by 6 bases, with 12 bases between. The CDR3 covers 14 residues. This CDR3 reads CATSRDPPLSEQYF. In DNA form, the CDR3 reads TGTGCCACCAGCAGAGACCCCCCTTTAAGCGAGCAGTACTTC. Variable domain in full (rest from reference TRBV15 and TRBJ2-7): DAMVIQNPRYQVTQFGKPVTLSCSQTLNHNVMYWYQQKSSQAPKLLFHYYDKDFNNEADTPDNFQSRRPNTSFCFLDIRSPGLGDTAMYLCATSRDPPLSEQYFGPGTRLTVT.

The chain combines TRBV9 with TRBJ2-3; D is perhaps TRBD2 (5 bases). This CDR3 contains 14 residues. The germline V gene encodes CDR1 SGDLS and CDR2 YYNGEE. The germline V and J ends were trimmed by 5 bases and 1 base, with 11 bases remaining between them. The DNA of the CDR3 is TGTGCCAGCAGGAGCGGTTTTGGCACAGATACGCAGTATTTT. It specifies CASRSGFGTDTQYF.

The chain links TRBV9 to TRBJ1-6; the D is unclear. The CDR3 has 13 residues. V was trimmed by 4 bases and J by 8 bases, leaving 10 bases between them. In germline, CDR1 is SGDLS, CDR2 YYNGEE. The CDR3 DNA reads TGTGCCAGCAGCCCTCACCTTGATTCACCCCTCCACTTT. Translating it yields CASSPHLDSPLHF.